Following are 30 T cell receptor beta chains from one sample sequenced in a study of tumor-infiltrating lymphocytes in localized non-small cell lung cancer. Method: immunoSEQ multiplex PCR; TCRdb's copy keeps in-frame clones and lacks some. The sample includes about 12,000 clones, around three fifths of them seen just once. Material: lung tumor tissue. The receptors originated from a human donor with non-small cell lung cancer.

V usage is TRBV7-6 and J usage is TRBJ2-5; D is possibly TRBD2 (6 bases). CDR3 length: 10 amino acids. Germline CDR1 reads SGHVS; CDR2 reads FNYEAQ. This chain's CDR3 is CASGQETQYF. For the CDR3, the DNA is TGTGCTAGCGGCCAAGAGACCCAGTACTTC.

V and J are TRBV19 and TRBJ1-1; 9 nucleotides align to TRBD1. Germline V lookup: CDR1 LNHDA, CDR2 SQIVND (reference sequence). After removal of 5 bases from V and 5 bases from J, the junction contained 6 bases not matched to a gene. CDR3 size: 14 residues. Here the CDR3 DNA reads TGTGCCAGTAGTGTAGCCGGGACAGGGACTGAAGCTTTCTTT. This encodes CASSVAGTGTEAFF. The variable domain in full, completed from reference TRBV19 and TRBJ1-1, reads DGGITQSPKYLFRKEGQNVTLSCEQNLNHDAMYWYRQDPGQGLRLIYYSQIVNDFQKGDIAEGYSVSREKKESFPLTVTSAQKNPTAFYLCASSVAGTGTEAFFGQGTRLTVV.

By sample fraction, this clone is medium-sized (0.01 to 0.1%). This sequence joins TRBV18 and TRBJ2-5; a weak D match, TRBD2 (5 bases). The CDR3 is 16 residues long. The ends were cut back, 3 bases at V and 0 bases at J, with 14 bases in the middle. Germline CDR1 and CDR2: KGHSH and LQKENI. The DNA of the CDR3 is TGTGCCAGCTCACCGGTGCCCGGGGAAAACCAAGAGACCCAGTACTTC. The encoded protein is CASSPVPGENQETQYF.

The rearrangement uses TRBV10-2 and TRBJ2-4; 10 bases line up with TRBD1. The CDR3 is 15 amino acids. The V gene's germline CDR1 is WSHSY and CDR2 SAAADI. The J segment lost 6 bases and the V segment lost 1 base, leaving 3 bases of the junction unmatched. The CDR3, as DNA: TGCGCCAGCAGTGAGTTCGGGACAGGGGTAAACATTCAGTACTTC. Its translation: CASSEFGTGVNIQYF.

This clone was seen a single time. This chain connects TRBV30 to TRBJ2-5, with 10 bases that match TRBD2. The CDR3 length is 17 residues. Trimming at V came to 3 bases and at J to 4 bases, leaving 14 bases not matched to a gene. Germline CDR1 GTSNPN, CDR2 SVGIG (reference sequence). The CDR3: CAWSSPREREGRETQYF. Written as DNA, the CDR3 is TGTGCCTGGAGCTCCCCGAGGGAGCGGGAGGGCCGAGAGACCCAGTACTTC.

The sample holds a few counts of this clone. The rearrangement links TRBV7-2 to TRBJ1-1; D perhaps matches TRBD1 (6 bases). This CDR3 contains 11 residues. Germline values: CDR1 SGHTA, CDR2 FQGNSA. Trimming left V 4 bases short and J 9 bases short, with 9 bases between. The CDR3 is CASSSDRKAFF. The CDR3 bases are TGTGCCAGCAGCTCAGACAGGAAAGCTTTCTTT.

The chain joins TRBV19 to TRBJ1-2, with D perhaps matching TRBD1 (6 bases). V lost 3 bases, J lost 5 bases, and 16 bases lay in between. This CDR3 comprises 15 residues. CDR1 LNHDA and CDR2 SQIVND come from the germline V gene (reference sequence). CDR3 in DNA: TGTGCCAGTAGTATCCCATCCGGGACACTGTATGGCTACACCTTC. It yields the protein CASSIPSGTLYGYTF.

The chain links TRBV5-1 to TRBJ2-3, with a tentative D call TRBD1 (6 bases). Trimming removed 6 bases at V and 2 bases at J, with 16 bases between. Germline CDR1 and CDR2: SGHRS and YFSETQ. The CDR3 runs to 15 residues. CDR3 sequence (DNA): TGCGCCAGCATCCCAGGGGACCACTTCACAGATACGCAGTATTTT. This gives the protein CASIPGDHFTDTQYF.

This clone has a handful of counts. The V and J genes are TRBV13 and TRBJ2-1; 7 positions agree with TRBD2. Germline V gene data show CDR1 as PRHDT and CDR2 as FYEKMQ (reference sequence). The J segment lost 6 bases and the V segment lost 5 bases, leaving 7 bases of the junction unmatched. This CDR3 contains 14 residues. The CDR3 loop is CASSDSRTSNEQFF. CDR3 nucleotide sequence: TGTGCCAGCAGCGACTCCAGGACTAGCAATGAGCAGTTCTTC.

The chain links TRBV11-2 to TRBJ2-1; 7 nucleotides align to TRBD2. In germline, CDR1 is SGHAT, CDR2 FQNNGV. J lost 2 bases, V lost 5 bases, and 3 bases had no gene match. CDR3 length: 14 amino acids. The CDR3 here is CASSKGLTYNEQFF. CDR3 sequence (DNA): TGTGCCAGCAGCAAGGGACTAACCTACAATGAGCAGTTCTTC.

The chain links TRBV5-4 to TRBJ2-5, with 9 bases identical to TRBD1. The trim removed 4 bases at V and 5 bases at J, leaving 6 bases unmatched. The CDR3 loop spans 14 amino acids. CDR1 and CDR2 from the germline V gene are SGHNT and YYREEE (reference sequence). The CDR3 sequence is CASSLQGAGETQYF. As DNA, the CDR3 is TGTGCCAGCAGCCTACAGGGGGCCGGGGAGACCCAGTACTTC.

Written as DNA, the CDR3 is TGTGCCAGCAGCTCCCCCCCCCTCACAGATACGCAGTATTTT. Translation gives CASSSPPLTDTQYF. V is TRBV7-2 and J is TRBJ2-3; D not resolved. Trimming removed 4 bases at V and 2 bases at J, with 10 bases between. Germline V lookup: CDR1 SGHTA, CDR2 FQGNSA. The CDR3 is made up of 14 amino acids.

The chain combines TRBV5-4 with TRBJ2-3, with D tentatively TRBD1 (5 bases). Germline values: CDR1 SGHNT, CDR2 YYREEE (reference sequence). V gave up 6 bases and J gave up 5 bases, with 13 bases separating them. The CDR3 loop spans 13 amino acids. The CDR3 DNA reads as TGTGCCAGCACCCTCAGGGTTGGAGATACGCAGTATTTT. Protein: CASTLRVGDTQYF.

The rearrangement links TRBV30 to TRBJ1-4; unclear D gene. Germline-derived CDR1 and CDR2 are GTSNPN and SVGIG (reference sequence). V was pared by 0 bases and J by 4 bases, with 9 bases between. CDR3 length: 14 amino acids. CDR3 loop: CAWSVMVGNEKLFF. The CDR3 DNA sequence: TGTGCCTGGAGTGTAATGGTCGGTAATGAAAAACTGTTTTTT.

The chain is built from TRBV10-2 and TRBJ1-1; TRBD1 agrees at 9 bases. The CDR3 has 14 residues. Germline V gene data show CDR1 as WSHSY and CDR2 as SAAADI. J was trimmed by 5 bases and V by 5 bases; bases with no gene match: 6. CDR3 nucleotides: TGCGCCAGCAGTCCACAGGGGGCTGGAACTGAAGCTTTCTTT. This encodes CASSPQGAGTEAFF.

The chain joins TRBV18 to TRBJ1-2, with TRBD1 matching 7 bases. Trimming removed 4 bases from V and 0 bases from J; junction bases left unmatched: 5. Germline CDR1 and CDR2: KGHSH and LQKENI. This CDR3 has 15 residues. The CDR3 nucleotides are TGTGCCAGCTCACAAGGACAGGTGACTAACTATGGCTACACCTTC. The encoded protein is CASSQGQVTNYGYTF.

The V gene is TRBV6-4, the J gene TRBJ2-5, with 8 bases that match TRBD2. Germline V CDR1 and CDR2: MRHNA, SNTAGT. The CDR3 sequence is 15 residues long. J was trimmed by 5 bases and V by 2 bases; bases with no gene match: 7. The CDR3 region is CASSDAGGAWETQYF. DNA of the CDR3: TGTGCCAGCAGTGACGCCGGGGGGGCCTGGGAGACCCAGTACTTC.

The V gene is TRBV27, the J gene TRBJ2-7; the match to TRBD2 covers 7 bases. Germline V CDR1 and CDR2: MNHEY, SMNVEV (reference sequence). Trimming removed 8 bases from V and 2 bases from J; junction bases left unmatched: 6. CDR3 length: 13 residues. CDR3 nucleotides: TGTGCCAGCGTCGGAGGGAGGGCCTACGAGCAGTACTTC. This sequence encodes CASVGGRAYEQYF.

The gene calls are TRBV11-2 and TRBJ2-1; 9 bases match TRBD1. CDR1 is SGHAT and CDR2 is FQNNGV in the germline V gene. The CDR3 runs to 13 residues. V dropped 8 bases and J dropped 11; count of bases not matched to a gene: 10. CDR3 nucleotide sequence: TGTGCCAGCCAACTCCCGGGACAGGGCAAGCAGTTCTTC. This translates into CASQLPGQGKQFF.

The rearrangement joins TRBV10-1 to TRBJ1-6; 11 bases are a match to TRBD1. Trimming at V came to 7 bases and at J to 5 bases, leaving 10 bases not matched to a gene. The germline gives CDR1 WNHNN, CDR2 SYGVQD (reference sequence). The CDR3 sequence is 17 residues long. DNA of the CDR3: TGCGCCAGCACCGATATAGGGACAGGGGGTAATAATTCACCCCTCCACTTT. Translating it yields CASTDIGTGGNNSPLHF.

The V gene is TRBV5-4, the J gene TRBJ1-2, with D unresolved. In germline, CDR1 is SGHNT, CDR2 YYREEE (reference sequence). This CDR3 has 13 residues. V lost 2 bases and J lost 2, with 7 bases in between. CDR3 protein: CASSFHENYGYTF. The CDR3 bases are TGTGCCAGCAGCTTCCACGAGAACTATGGCTACACCTTC.

V and J are TRBV5-8 and TRBJ2-7; a possible D gene is TRBD2 (6 bases). The CDR3 loop spans 14 amino acids. CDR1 is SGHTS, CDR2 YDEGEE, per germline. V shed 1 base and J shed 1 base, with 9 bases lying between them. CDR3 bases: TGTGCCAGCAGCTTGCGAGGGACTTCCTACGAGCAGTACTTC. Amino acid sequence: CASSLRGTSYEQYF. Full variable domain (rest looked up from reference TRBV5-8 and TRBJ2-7): EAGVTQSPTHLIKTRGQQATLRCSPISGHTSVYWYQQALGLGLQFLLWYDEGEERNRGNFPPRFSGRQFPNYSSELNVNALELEDSALYLCASSLRGTSYEQYFGPGTRLTVT.

The chain recombines TRBV15 with TRBJ2-7; D assignment may be TRBD1 or TRBD2 (7 bases each). From germline, CDR1 is LNHNV and CDR2 YYDKDF (reference sequence). This CDR3 region has 15 residues. V dropped 5 bases and J dropped 2 bases, with 16 bases sitting between them. DNA of the CDR3: TGTGCCACCAGCGGAGCTTCAGGGGGGGCCTACGAGCAGTACTTC. It specifies CATSGASGGAYEQYF.

The chain links TRBV6-6 to TRBJ1-2, with TRBD1 as a possible D gene (5 bases). CDR3 length: 14 residues. V was clipped by 2 bases and J by 6 bases, with 13 bases between them. Per the germline V gene, CDR1 is MNHNY and CDR2 is SVGAGI (reference sequence). This chain's CDR3 is CASSYEGGGDGYTF. In DNA, the CDR3 is TGTGCCAGCAGTTACGAAGGCGGAGGGGATGGCTACACCTTC.

V and J are TRBV30 and TRBJ1-1; D call uncertain. The CDR3 totals 13 residues. Trimming took off 4 bases at V and 8 bases at J, with 17 bases between the two ends. CDR1 and CDR2 from the germline V gene are GTSNPN and SVGIG (reference sequence). Written as DNA, the CDR3 is TGTGCCTGGATTTTGGCCGGTTGGGTCGAAGCTTTCTTT. This codes for CAWILAGWVEAFF.

The V call is TRBV7-3, the J call TRBJ1-2, with 7 bases fitting TRBD1. With 5 bases clipped from V and 0 bases from J, the junction kept 6 bases outside the gene matches. Germline V gives CDR1 SGHTA, CDR2 FQGTGA. The CDR3 spans 15 residues. CDR3 sequence reads: CASSLQGFANYGYTF. The CDR3 DNA reads as TGTGCCAGCAGCCTACAGGGGTTTGCTAACTATGGCTACACCTTC.

The genes are TRBV11-2 and TRBJ2-4; the D gene is possibly TRBD2 (6 bases). Trimming removed 4 bases from V and 6 bases from J, with 13 bases in between. Germline CDR1 reads SGHAT; CDR2 reads FQNNGV. This CDR3 spans 14 amino acids. The CDR3 region has the DNA TGTGCCAGCAGCTCGATAGCGGCGGCAAACATTCAGTACTTC. Encoded protein: CASSSIAAANIQYF. Supplemented by reference TRBV11-2 and TRBJ2-4, the full variable domain reads EAGVAQSPRYKIIEKRQSVAFWCNPISGHATLYWYQQILGQGPKLLIQFQNNGVVDDSQLPKDRFSAERLKGVDSTLKIQPAKLEDSAVYLCASSSIAAANIQYFGAGTRLSVL.

Relative to its sample, this clone is medium-sized. This chain connects TRBV29-1 to TRBJ2-2, with 7 bases fitting TRBD1. Germline V gene sequence: CDR1 SQVTM, CDR2 ANQGSEA. V gave up 6 bases and J gave up 1 base; unmatched junction bases: 8. The CDR3 spans 15 residues. CDR3 in DNA: TGCAGCGTCCGGGACAGCCTCAAGAACACCGGGGAGCTGTTTTTT. Protein: CSVRDSLKNTGELFF.

This chain uses TRBV27 with TRBJ2-5; 7 bases line up with TRBD1. V lost 5 bases and J lost 7; bases outside the gene matches: 4. The CDR3 runs to 12 residues. From germline, CDR1 is MNHEY and CDR2 SMNVEV (reference sequence). The CDR3 nucleotides are TGTGCCAGCAGTATTCCAGGGGGGACCCAGTACTTC. Its translation: CASSIPGGTQYF.

In its sample, this clone was seen a few times. V is TRBV30 and J is TRBJ1-6; D uncertain. Trimming stripped 6 bases from V and 0 bases from J, with 9 bases between. Germline V lookup: CDR1 GTSNPN, CDR2 SVGIG (reference sequence). The CDR3 runs to 14 residues. This CDR3 is CACTTGSYNSPLHF. The CDR3 DNA sequence: TGTGCCTGTACGACCGGCTCCTATAATTCACCCCTCCACTTT.